This T cell receptor (beta chain) was identified during a study of T cells in Graves' hyperthyroidism and ophthalmopathy. RNA transcripts served as the template for amplifying TCR beta CDR3 regions. The TCR CDR3 was amplified in a first-round RT-PCR using the HTBI primer set. TCRdb redid the calling of the multiplex PCR reads with MiXCR, one entry per CDR3 protein. The sample yields 300,000 to 500,000 distinct CDR3 sequences, under 15% seen once. Germline-derived CDR1 and CDR2 are GTSNPN and SVGIG (reference sequence). This CDR3 region has 16 residues. V gave up 2 bases and J gave up 8 bases; unmatched junction bases: 13. This clonotype showed up many times.

This receptor was obtained from a woman under 40 with Graves' hyperthyroidism. Sequencing input: blood. This chain joins TRBV30 and TRBJ1-4; 8 bases line up with TRBD1. CDR3 loop: CAWSRSRQGAAEKLFF. CDR3 nucleotides: TGTGCCTGGAGTAGAAGTCGGCAGGGGGCAGCAGAAAAACTGTTTTTT. The variable domain in full, with the rest retrieved from reference TRBV30 and TRBJ1-4, is SQTIHQWPATLVQPVGSPLSLECTVEGTSNPNLYWYRQAAGRGLQLLFYSVGIGQISSEVPQNLSASRPQDRQFILSSKKLLLSDSGFYLCAWSRSRQGAAEKLFFGSGTQLSVL.